A selection of T cell receptor beta chains follows, all from one sample in a study of shared clonotypes between healthy human individuals. Generated by immunoSEQ multiplex PCR, the TCRdb table keeps only in-frame clones and is missing some. The table includes 2 million to 3 million clones, roughly 93% detected once. The specimen sequenced was naive CD4+ T cells from PBMCs. The receptors here all came from a man between 18 and 35 years old in good health. Some clones in this sample may be carry-over from other donors' samples. The CDR3 runs from the conserved cysteine through the conserved F or W. A D gene is named only where the DNA matches it firmly. A row's size may be missing; if present it is once, few, many or a size class.

D: .; size: once; J: TRBJ2-7; V: TRBV19; CDR3: CATRVRLGQPESEQYF; DNA: TGTGCCACACGAGTAAGGTTAGGACAGCCGGAATCCGAGCAGTACTTC
D: TRBD2; size: .; J: TRBJ2-7; V: TRBV5-5; CDR3: CASSFWTSGKPEQYF; DNA: TGTGCCAGCAGCTTCTGGACTAGCGGGAAACCCGAGCAGTACTTC
D: TRBD2; size: .; J: TRBJ2-5; V: TRBV6-5; CDR3: CASSSSGRWSTYF; DNA: TGTGCCAGCAGTTCTAGCGGGAGATGGTCGACCTACTTC
D: TRBD2; size: .; J: TRBJ2-1; V: TRBV7-3; CDR3: CASSPRPLAGTSYNEQFF; DNA: TGTGCCAGCAGCCCTCGCCCTCTAGCGGGAACATCCTACAATGAGCAGTTCTTC
D: TRBD2; size: .; J: TRBJ2-5; V: TRBV7-2; CDR3: CASSQGLAGVGKQETQYF; DNA: TGTGCCAGCAGCCAGGGACTAGCGGGAGTCGGGAAGCAAGAGACCCAGTACTTC
D: .; size: .; J: TRBJ2-3; V: TRBV2; CDR3: CASSLGTQYF; DNA: TGTGCCAGCAGTCTCGGTACGCAGTATTTT
D: TRBD2; size: .; J: TRBJ2-2; V: TRBV28; CDR3: CASRGLAGNTGELFF; DNA: TGTGCCAGCAGGGGACTAGCGGGAAACACCGGGGAGCTGTTTTTT
D: .; size: .; J: TRBJ1-1; V: TRBV5-1; CDR3: CASGEPTNTEAFF; DNA: TGCGCCAGCGGAGAACCGACCAACACTGAAGCTTTCTTT
D: .; size: .; J: TRBJ2-3; V: TRBV6-6; CDR3: CASSYLGPSTDTQYF; DNA: TGTGCCAGCAGTTACTTGGGGCCTAGCACAGATACGCAGTATTTT
D: TRBD1; size: .; J: TRBJ1-1; V: TRBV25-1; CDR3: CASSANRGRVGTEAFF; DNA: TGTGCCAGCAGTGCAAACAGGGGGCGCGTCGGCACTGAAGCTTTCTTT
D: .; size: .; J: TRBJ1-1; V: TRBV5-1; CDR3: CASSQLSQGPTEAFF; DNA: TGCGCCAGCAGCCAACTCAGTCAGGGGCCCACTGAAGCTTTCTTT
D: TRBD1; size: .; J: TRBJ2-2; V: TRBV10-3; CDR3: CAISPTDRGTGELFF; DNA: TGTGCCATCAGTCCGACCGACAGGGGTACCGGGGAGCTGTTTTTT
D: .; size: once; J: TRBJ1-2; V: TRBV6-1; CDR3: CASSDYGYTF; DNA: TGTGCCAGCAGTGATTACGGCTACACCTTC
D: TRBD1; size: .; J: TRBJ1-5; V: TRBV19; CDR3: CASSIVGQGPLVQHF; DNA: TGTGCCAGTAGTATAGTCGGACAGGGCCCGTTGGTCCAGCATTTT